One and the same sample provided the 21 T cell receptor beta chains below, sequenced in a study of T cell changes during pregnancy in multiple sclerosis. Only in-frame clones appear in the TCRdb table, and some are missing; sequencing was by immunoSEQ multiplex PCR. The table shows some 80,000 clones, with just over 90% occurring only once. The sequencing used peripheral blood, collected before pregnancy. These receptors were obtained from a female donor with multiple sclerosis, enrolled in a pregnancy study.

The rearrangement joins TRBV12-5 to TRBJ2-7, with 10 nucleotides matching TRBD2. The CDR3 contains 15 residues. The junction had 5 bases not matched to a gene; V was cut back by 6 bases and J by 0 bases. Germline values: CDR1 LGHNT, CDR2 FRNRAP. The CDR3 reads CASGGLAESSYEQYF. CDR3 DNA sequence: TGTGCTAGTGGCGGACTAGCGGAAAGCTCCTACGAGCAGTACTTC.

CDR3 region: CASSTRGLVTDTQYF. The CDR3 nucleotides are TGTGCCAGTAGTACTAGGGGGCTGGTCACAGATACGCAGTATTTT. The J gene is TRBJ2-3, the V gene TRBV19, with 7 nucleotides matching TRBD1. The CDR3 length is 15 residues. With 4 bases clipped from V and 2 bases from J, the junction kept 6 bases outside the gene matches. CDR1 and CDR2 (germline): LNHDA, SQIVND (reference sequence).

This chain links TRBV2 with TRBJ2-7, with 14 bases aligning to TRBD2. The V and J ends lost 10 bases and 0 bases, in that order; junction bases with no gene match: 5. The CDR3 is 15 residues long. CDR1 and CDR2 (germline): SNHLY, FYNNEI. The CDR3 DNA follows: TGTGCCAAAGGACTAGCGGGGGGAAGCTCCTACGAGCAGTACTTC. Protein: CAKGLAGGSSYEQYF.

The chain links TRBV6-1 to TRBJ2-3; D may be TRBD2 (6 bases). This CDR3 spans 15 amino acids. With 3 bases removed from V and 5 bases from J, the gap between germline ends came to 15 bases. Germline V gene data show CDR1 as MNHNS and CDR2 as SASEGT. CDR3 residues: CASSDRVLARDTQYF. DNA for the CDR3: TGTGCCAGCAGTGACCGGGTCCTAGCGAGAGATACGCAGTATTTT.

This rearrangement joins TRBV9 to TRBJ2-7, with 8 bases fitting TRBD1. Germline CDR1 and CDR2: SGDLS and YYNGEE. The CDR3 runs 16 residues. The junction had 14 bases not matched to a gene; V was cut back by 4 bases and J by 5 bases. The CDR3 sequence is CASSKKDRGFVNEQYF. The CDR3 nucleotides are TGTGCCAGCAGCAAAAAAGACAGGGGATTTGTCAACGAGCAGTACTTC.

A single count supports this clone. The V call is TRBV14, the J call TRBJ1-2, with 9 bases lining up with TRBD1. V was clipped by 4 bases and J by 4 bases; unmatched bases: 4. The CDR3 totals 14 residues. CDR1 SGHDN and CDR2 FVKESK come from the germline V gene. The CDR3 loop is CASSLKTGGYGYTF. Written as DNA, the CDR3 is TGTGCCAGCAGCCTGAAGACAGGGGGCTATGGCTACACCTTC.

The gene calls are TRBV28 and TRBJ2-5; TRBD1 aligns across 8 bases. Germline trimming cut 5 bases from V and 2 bases from J; bases unmatched to any gene: 7. CDR1 is MDHEN and CDR2 is SYDVKM in the germline V gene. The CDR3 runs 15 residues. CDR3 coding DNA: TGTGCCAGCAGTCTGGACAGGGTGGATCAAGAGACCCAGTACTTC. Translated, it gives CASSLDRVDQETQYF.

V usage is TRBV25-1 and J usage is TRBJ2-7; 10 bases are a match to TRBD1. Germline V CDR1 and CDR2: MGHDK, SYGVNS. The CDR3 extends over 15 amino acids. After removal of 5 bases from V and 1 base from J, the junction contained 5 bases not matched to a gene. DNA for the CDR3: TGTGCCAGCAGTCTGACAGGGGGCACATCCTACGAGCAGTACTTC. Residues: CASSLTGGTSYEQYF.

The chain has TRBV28 and TRBJ1-2; a weak D match, TRBD1 (6 bases). This CDR3 has 12 amino acids. Germline V lookup: CDR1 MDHEN, CDR2 SYDVKM. Trimming left V 2 bases short and J 5 bases short, with 6 bases between. The CDR3 sequence: CASSLRGYGYTF. DNA for the CDR3: TGTGCCAGCAGTTTAAGGGGGTATGGCTACACCTTC.

The chain joins TRBV27 to TRBJ1-2; no clear D gene. The germline V and J ends were trimmed by 0 bases and 4 bases, with 9 bases remaining between them. From germline, CDR1 is MNHEY and CDR2 SMNVEV (reference sequence). The CDR3 length is 14 residues. CDR3 amino acids: CASSLSSGLYGYTF. CDR3 in DNA: TGTGCCAGCAGTTTATCCTCAGGTCTCTATGGCTACACCTTC.

This clone is a singleton in its sample. The chain combines TRBV6-4 with TRBJ2-7; 7 nucleotides align to TRBD1. Germline assignment: CDR1 MRHNA and CDR2 SNTAGT. The CDR3 covers 15 residues. V lost 6 bases, J lost 7 bases, and 15 bases stayed unmatched. CDR3 residues: CASRGPGTVRREQYF. CDR3 DNA: TGTGCCAGCAGGGGCCCCGGGACAGTCCGGCGGGAGCAGTACTTC.

The V gene is TRBV29-1, the J gene TRBJ2-2; the match to TRBD2 covers 14 bases. CDR1 is SQVTM and CDR2 is ANQGSEA in the germline V gene. This CDR3 comprises 16 residues. V dropped 6 bases and J dropped 6; count of bases not matched to a gene: 9. Written as DNA, the CDR3 is TGCAGCGTCGGACCGACTAGCGGGGGGGCCGCCGGGGAGCTGTTTTTT. Amino acid sequence: CSVGPTSGGAAGELFF.

The J gene is TRBJ1-4, the V gene TRBV9, with 9 bases that match TRBD1. Germline V CDR1 and CDR2: SGDLS, YYNGEE. CDR3 length: 15 amino acids. V was pared by 6 bases and J by 3 bases, with 6 bases of the junction left unmatched. The CDR3 DNA follows: TGTGCCAGCACCGAGGGACAGGGATCTAATGAAAAACTGTTTTTT. Its protein product is CASTEGQGSNEKLFF.

J is TRBJ2-3 and V is TRBV6-1; TRBD2 agrees at 12 bases. The V segment lost 8 bases and the J segment 2 bases; nucleotides outside the gene matches: 5. CDR3 size: 15 residues. Germline V gives CDR1 MNHNS, CDR2 SASEGT. CDR3 region: CASHRTSGVTDTQYF. The CDR3 DNA follows: TGTGCCAGCCACCGGACTAGCGGGGTCACAGATACGCAGTATTTT.

The chain is built from TRBV6-4 and TRBJ1-4; the D gene is possibly TRBD1 (6 bases). With 0 bases removed from V and 5 bases from J, the gap between germline ends came to 25 bases. CDR1 is MRHNA and CDR2 is SNTAGT in the germline V gene. The length of the CDR3 is 20 residues. For the CDR3, the DNA is TGTGCCAGCAGTGACTCCGGGGGGCGTGCACCACTACTTTGGAATGAAAAACTGTTTTTT. Residues: CASSDSGGRAPLLWNEKLFF.

V gene TRBV9 combines with J gene TRBJ2-3, with a weak D call TRBD2 (5 bases). The CDR3 loop spans 13 amino acids. Germline assignment: CDR1 SGDLS and CDR2 YYNGEE. V was cut by 7 bases and J by 1 base, with 10 bases left in between. CDR3 amino acids: CASAGPGTDTQYF. As DNA, the CDR3 is TGTGCCAGCGCGGGTCCGGGCACAGATACGCAGTATTTT.

This chain links TRBV27 with TRBJ2-7, with D tentatively TRBD1 (6 bases). The germline V gene has CDR1 MNHEY and CDR2 SMNVEV (reference sequence). This CDR3 is 16 amino acids long. The germline V and J ends were trimmed by 2 bases and 3 bases, with 17 bases remaining between them. This CDR3 is CASSLQGPHGYYEQYF. As DNA, the CDR3 is TGTGCCAGCAGTTTACAGGGGCCCCATGGCTACTACGAGCAGTACTTC.

The V call is TRBV2, the J call TRBJ1-6; D not certain. The CDR3 is 15 amino acids. Trimming took off 9 bases at V and 0 bases at J, with 12 bases between the two ends. Germline lookup yields CDR1 SNHLY and CDR2 FYNNEI. The CDR3 loop is CASDTSSSYNSPLHF. DNA of the CDR3: TGTGCCAGTGACACCTCGAGCTCCTATAATTCACCCCTCCACTTT.

The chain couples TRBV19 to TRBJ2-1; 8 bases agree with TRBD2. V was clipped by 9 bases and J by 5 bases; unmatched bases: 9. The CDR3 is made up of 14 amino acids. Germline-derived CDR1 and CDR2 are LNHDA and SQIVND (reference sequence). CDR3 nucleotide sequence: TGTGCCAGCAAACTAGCGGCCCCTAACAATGAGCAGTTCTTC. Its translation: CASKLAAPNNEQFF.

V usage is TRBV6-5 and J usage is TRBJ1-5, with a tentative D call TRBD1 (6 bases). CDR3 size: 15 residues. Trimming removed 6 bases at V and 1 base at J, with 13 bases between. The germline CDR1 and CDR2 sequences are MNHEY and SVGAGI. The CDR3 region is CASRPQGSSNQPQHF. The CDR3 region has the DNA TGTGCCAGCAGGCCGCAGGGGTCCAGCAATCAGCCCCAGCATTTT.

The V and J genes are TRBV6-1 and TRBJ1-5; 12 bases fit TRBD1. The CDR3 is made up of 15 amino acids. In germline, CDR1 is MNHNS, CDR2 SASEGT. Trimming cost V 6 bases and J 6 bases; bases outside gene matches: 6. The CDR3 coding sequence is TGTGCCAGCAGGCGGGACAGGGGGCGGCTTCAGCCCCAGCATTTT. Amino acids: CASRRDRGRLQPQHF.